Given below is one TCR beta chain in context. A junction boundary mismatches the germline segment, possibly from a read error. Other DNA sequences in this specimen translate into the identical CDR3. The germline gives CDR1 SEHNR, CDR2 FQNEAQ (reference sequence). The CDR3 extends over 16 amino acids. Primers included in the PCR were 60 Vbeta and 13 Jbeta primers. Sequencing used immunoSEQ multiplex PCR; TCRdb keeps in-frame clones, though not all of them. The repertoire has some 150,000 clones, around 88% of them found once; the top ten carry 0.8% to 1%. The sample comes from a study of cytomegalovirus exposure and HLA in healthy donors.

Sequenced input: PBMCs. This chain joins TRBV7-9 and TRBJ1-1, with D perhaps matching TRBD1 (5 bases). The TCR sequence derives from a woman aged 25 to 39 in good health and CMV-seronegative. The CDR3 here is CASSSLGGRGRTEAFF. Written as DNA, the CDR3 is TGCGCCAGCAGCTCACTCGGTGGGAGGGGTAGAACTGAAGCTTTCTTT.